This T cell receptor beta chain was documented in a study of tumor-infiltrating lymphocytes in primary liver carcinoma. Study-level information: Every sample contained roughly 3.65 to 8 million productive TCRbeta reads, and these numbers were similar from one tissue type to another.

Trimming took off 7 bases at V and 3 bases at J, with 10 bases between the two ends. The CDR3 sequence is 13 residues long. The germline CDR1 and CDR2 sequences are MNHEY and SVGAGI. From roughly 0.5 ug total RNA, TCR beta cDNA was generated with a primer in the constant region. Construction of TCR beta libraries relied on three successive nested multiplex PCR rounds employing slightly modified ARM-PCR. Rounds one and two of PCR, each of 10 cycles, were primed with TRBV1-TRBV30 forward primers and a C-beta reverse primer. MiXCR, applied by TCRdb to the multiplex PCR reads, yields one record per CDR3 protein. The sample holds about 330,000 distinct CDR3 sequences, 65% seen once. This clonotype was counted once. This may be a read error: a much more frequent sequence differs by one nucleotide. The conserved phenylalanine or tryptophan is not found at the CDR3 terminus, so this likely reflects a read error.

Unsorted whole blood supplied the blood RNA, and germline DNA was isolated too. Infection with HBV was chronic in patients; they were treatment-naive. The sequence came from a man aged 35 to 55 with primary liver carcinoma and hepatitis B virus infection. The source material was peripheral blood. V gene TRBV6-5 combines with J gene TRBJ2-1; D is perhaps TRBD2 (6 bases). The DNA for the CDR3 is TGTGCCAGCAAGGAGGGCCTCTACAATGAGCAGTTCTCC. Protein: CASKEGLYNEQFS.